This TCR beta chain was captured by sequencing in a study of identical twins. TCRdb reprocessed the 5' RACE reads via MiXCR and lists one record per CDR3 protein. The profile shows approximately 250,000 distinct CDR3 sequences, 6.5% to 8% of them singletons. Findings and limits, study-wide: Sequences that were out-of-frame, alpha and twin-shared displayed an excess of low generation probability. Cross-sectional statistics, not tracking of the same donors, supported the conclusions.

In regard to this clonotype: Its target is unknown.

Germline CDR1 SNHLY, CDR2 FYNNEI. V was pared by 2 bases and J by 9 bases, with 10 bases of the junction left unmatched. This CDR3 comprises 16 residues. These same data were also listed under a study on T cells expressing NK-cell markers. Turning to that study: Researchers got TCR beta repertoires out of sorted CD3+CD56+NKG2C+, CD3+CD56+NKG2C- and CD3+CD56-NKG2C+ T cells.

This sequence originates from a woman between 18 and 29 years old in good health. The V gene is TRBV2, the J gene TRBJ2-1, with 10 nucleotides matching TRBD2. Material for sequencing was CD8+ T cells sorted from blood. In DNA, the CDR3 is TGTGCCAGCAGTGAAACGGCTAGCGGGGGCCCCGGTGAGCAGTTCTTC. It specifies CASSETASGGPGEQFF.